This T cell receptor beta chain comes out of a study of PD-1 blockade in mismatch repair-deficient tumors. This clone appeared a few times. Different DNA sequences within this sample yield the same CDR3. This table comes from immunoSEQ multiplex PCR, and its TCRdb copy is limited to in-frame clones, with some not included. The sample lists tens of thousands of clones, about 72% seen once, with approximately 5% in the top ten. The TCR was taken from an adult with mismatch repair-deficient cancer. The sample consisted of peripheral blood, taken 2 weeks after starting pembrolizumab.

The CDR3 sequence: CASSYRDNQPQHF. DNA of the CDR3: TGTGCCAGCAGTTACAGGGACAATCAGCCCCAGCATTTT. This chain uses TRBV6-5 with TRBJ1-5, with D uncertain. Germline V gene data show CDR1 as MNHEY and CDR2 as SVGAGI. V dropped 2 bases and J dropped 3 bases, with 5 bases sitting between them. CDR3 length: 13 residues.